The 19 T cell receptor beta chains given below trace back to one sample, sequenced in a study of regulatory T cells in long-lasting Graves disease. TCR beta libraries were built with iRepertoire HTBI primers and Arm-PCR of CDR3 regions. TCRdb itself ran the multiplex PCR reads through MiXCR, one entry per CDR3 protein. The repertoire has some 250,000 distinct CDR3 sequences, around 18% of them found once; the top ten carry roughly a fifth. Time point denoted: newly diagnosed GD, antithyroid drugs for less than 3 months. PBMCs were the source of the RNA used for TCR sequencing. Sequencing used peripheral blood mononuclear cells (PBMCs), obtained at new diagnosis, from a patient treated with antithyroid drugs. All receptors derive from a female donor with Graves disease.

This clonotype was detected ten times or more. The V gene is TRBV24-1, the J gene TRBJ2-1, with TRBD2 identical over 9 bases. J lost 7 bases, V lost 0 bases, and 6 bases had no gene match. CDR3 size: 16 residues. The germline gives CDR1 KGHDR, CDR2 SFDVKD. CDR3 sequence reads: CATSDLGREGHNEQFF. DNA for the CDR3: TGTGCCACCAGTGATTTGGGGCGGGAGGGTCATAATGAGCAGTTCTTC.

This clonotype was recorded at least ten times. The genes are TRBV28 and TRBJ2-5; 7 nucleotides agree with TRBD1. Matching the DNA end better, TRBJ2-1 makes the J call doubtful. The V gene's germline CDR1 is MDHEN and CDR2 SYDVKM. This CDR3 has 14 amino acids. CDR3 sequence (DNA): TGTGCCAGTATCCGGTATACAGGGGAGAATGAGCAGTTCTTC. It translates to CASIRYTGENEQFF.

This clonotype was counted many times. V usage is TRBV7-9 and J usage is TRBJ1-1; no definite D call. Germline V gives CDR1 SEHNR, CDR2 FQNEAQ (reference sequence). This CDR3 spans 13 amino acids. V lost 7 bases, J lost 4 bases, and 13 bases lay in between. The CDR3 DNA is TGTGCCAGCATGCAGTGGTTACGCACTGAAGCTTTCTTT. It specifies CASMQWLRTEAFF.

In its sample, this clonotype was seen a few times. A single base separates this from a much larger clone, so it may be a read error. The genes are TRBV19 and TRBJ2-4; 7 positions agree with TRBD1. Germline V CDR1 and CDR2: LNHDA, SQIVND (reference sequence). The CDR3 is made up of 16 amino acids. V shed 6 bases, J shed 2 bases, and the junction held 10 bases outside the gene matches. CDR3 nucleotide sequence: TGTGCCAGTAGCCCAGGGGGACGCTTAACCAAAAACATTCAGTACTTC. The encoded protein is CASSPGGRLTKNIQYF. The whole variable domain, remainder taken from reference TRBV19 and TRBJ2-4, is DGGITQSPKYLFRKEGQNVTLSCEQNLNHDAMYWYRQDPGQGLRLIYYSQIVNDFQKGDIAEGYSVSREKKESFPLTVTSAQKNPTAFYLCASSPGGRLTKNIQYFGAGTRLSVL.

This clonotype has at least ten counts. CDR3 in amino acids: CASSAPPGTHNEQFF. The CDR3 DNA follows: TGTGCCAGCAGCGCCCCCCCCGGGACACACAATGAGCAGTTCTTC. V gene TRBV9 combines with J gene TRBJ2-1; D possibly corresponds to TRBD1 (6 bases). The CDR3 totals 15 residues. Germline V lookup: CDR1 SGDLS, CDR2 YYNGEE. V was cut by 3 bases and J by 5 bases, with 15 bases left in between.

In the case of this clonotype: One base away lies a much larger clone, so this may be a sequencing read error. This chain uses TRBV11-2 with TRBJ1-2, with D uncertain. The CDR3 consists of 13 residues. V lost 3 bases to trimming and J lost 6 bases, with 11 bases between them. Germline V gene lookup returns CDR1 SGHAT and CDR2 FQNNGV. CDR3 in amino acids: CASSFASGDGYTF. DNA for the CDR3: TGTGCCAGCAGCTTTGCATCTGGAGATGGCTACACCTTC.

This clonotype was counted many times. The chain combines TRBV6-1 with TRBJ2-1, with a tentative D call TRBD1 (6 bases). Germline V gives CDR1 MNHNS, CDR2 SASEGT. CDR3 length: 13 amino acids. Between the trimmed V and J ends, which lost 6 bases and 6 bases, there was a span of 12 bases. CDR3 residues: CASSQSQGNEQFF. The CDR3 nucleotides read TGTGCCAGCAGCCAATCACAGGGCAATGAGCAGTTCTTC.

This clonotype occurred many times. The V and J genes are TRBV20-1 and TRBJ1-1; D remains unclear. Trimming left V 8 bases short and J 0 bases short, with 13 bases between. CDR3 length equals 13 residues. Germline CDR1 reads DFQATT; CDR2 reads SNEGSKA (reference sequence). The CDR3 spells CSTSSPMNTEAFF. The CDR3 nucleotides are TGCAGTACAAGCTCCCCCATGAACACTGAAGCTTTCTTT.

Many counts were recorded for this clonotype. In DNA form, the CDR3 reads TGCAGTGCTAGAGGAGGCAGGGCAGAGACCCAGTACTTC. This translates into CSARGGRAETQYF. The rearrangement joins TRBV20-1 to TRBJ2-5; D may be TRBD1 (5 bases). Germline V gene lookup returns CDR1 DFQATT and CDR2 SNEGSKA (reference sequence). With 1 base removed from V and 4 bases from J, the gap between germline ends came to 10 bases. The CDR3 contains 13 residues.

This clonotype was observed many times. V and J are TRBV7-3 and TRBJ1-2; no clear D. The V gene lost 2 bases and the J gene lost 4 bases, with 14 bases spanning the gap. This CDR3 is 15 amino acids long. The germline V gene encodes CDR1 SGHTA and CDR2 FQGTGA. The CDR3 DNA reads as TGTGCCAGCAGCTTAGTATCGGGCCCTAGCTATGGCTACACCTTC. Protein sequence: CASSLVSGPSYGYTF.

At least ten counts were recorded for this clonotype. V usage is TRBV6-2 or TRBV6-3 and J usage is TRBJ2-1; D may correspond to TRBD1 or TRBD2 (7 bases each). V was cut by 5 bases and J by 12 bases, with 23 bases left in between. Germline lookup yields CDR1 MNHEY and CDR2 SVGEGT. The CDR3 spans 15 residues. The CDR3 protein is CASSEGRTGWGGQFF. As DNA, the CDR3 is TGTGCCAGCAGTGAAGGCAGGACAGGTTGGGGGGGGCAGTTCTTC.

This clonotype appeared many times. One end of the junction varies from germline; a read error may be responsible. The chain carries TRBV5-1 and TRBJ2-7, with TRBD2 matching over 11 bases. Per the germline V gene, CDR1 is SGHRS and CDR2 is YFSETQ. CDR3 length: 16 amino acids. The CDR3 nucleotides are TGTGCCAGCAGCTTAGTTGGGACTAGCGGATCCTACGAGCAGTACTTC. Protein sequence: CASSLVGTSGSYEQYF.

This clonotype has more than one count but fewer than ten. The CDR3 region is CASTLQGRDEAFF. The CDR3 DNA sequence: TGTGCCAGCACCCTACAGGGAAGGGATGAAGCTTTCTTT. The rearrangement uses TRBV7-9 and TRBJ1-1; tentative D call: TRBD1 (6 bases). CDR3 size: 13 residues. Germline CDR1 SEHNR, CDR2 FQNEAQ (reference sequence). V was trimmed by 7 bases and J by 7 bases, leaving 16 bases between them.

This clonotype has a count of ten or more. The J gene is TRBJ1-4, the V gene TRBV30, with D uncertain. V lost 0 bases to trimming and J lost 8 bases, with 16 bases between them. Germline-derived CDR1 and CDR2 are GTSNPN and SVGIG (reference sequence). The CDR3 extends over 15 amino acids. The CDR3 coding sequence is TGTGCCTGGAGTGTACTTGGTCCCACTAGGGAAAAACTGTTTTTT. Residues: CAWSVLGPTREKLFF.

This clonotype was observed many times. The V gene is TRBV19, the J gene TRBJ2-7; 10 bases are a match to TRBD2. CDR1 is LNHDA, CDR2 SQIVND, per germline (reference sequence). V shed 7 bases, J shed 0 bases, and the junction held 0 bases outside the gene matches. CDR3 length equals 13 residues. CDR3 nucleotides: TGTGCCAGTATAGCGGGAGGCTCCTACGAGCAGTACTTC. Its translation: CASIAGGSYEQYF.

In this sample, this clonotype turned up many times. V is TRBV11-2 and J is TRBJ2-3, with D perhaps matching TRBD1 (5 bases). The V gene lost 1 base and the J gene lost 10 bases, with 12 bases spanning the gap. The CDR3 length is 13 residues. Germline-derived CDR1 and CDR2 are SGHAT and FQNNGV. CDR3 region: CASSLGPGWAQYF. The CDR3 coding sequence is TGTGCCAGCAGCTTAGGACCAGGGTGGGCGCAGTATTTT.

This clonotype was seen repeatedly, ten times or more. The chain is built from TRBV14 and TRBJ2-2; 8 bases map to TRBD1. From germline, CDR1 is SGHDN and CDR2 FVKESK. V lost 5 bases and J lost 0; bases outside the gene matches: 5. The CDR3 spans 16 residues. As DNA, the CDR3 is TGTGCCAGCAGCTCCTACAGGGGGACGAACACCGGGGAGCTGTTTTTT. Translation: CASSSYRGTNTGELFF.

This clonotype was observed many times. The gene calls are TRBV18 and TRBJ1-1; possible D gene TRBD1, 5 bases. Trimming took off 0 bases at V and 7 bases at J, with 9 bases between the two ends. This CDR3 is built from 13 residues. CDR1 is KGHSH, CDR2 LQKENI, per germline. CDR3: CASSPPGQFEAFF. The CDR3 nucleotides read TGTGCCAGCTCACCACCGGGGCAGTTTGAAGCTTTCTTT.

The V gene is TRBV20-1, the J gene TRBJ1-4, with 8 bases fitting TRBD1. V shed 1 base, J shed 12 bases, and the junction held 10 bases outside the gene matches. The CDR3 runs 14 residues. The germline CDR1 and CDR2 sequences are DFQATT and SNEGSKA (reference sequence). The CDR3: CSARGGVDRGQLFF. The DNA of the CDR3 is TGCAGTGCTAGAGGAGGGGTTGACAGGGGACAACTGTTTTTT.